This TCR beta chain was retrieved from a study of blood T cells in healthy people across ages. Study-level results: In older individuals, TCR beta diversity per million T cells was lower, falling roughly linearly with age. Long-lived donors exceeded aged donors in naive CD4+ cells and diversity. Estimates of diversity drawn from one million T cells were considered underestimates.

Sample-barcoded 5' priming and a J-beta primer mix drove a second PCR of 7 to 11 cycles. A template-switch adaptor that had 12 random nucleotides put a tag on each cDNA molecule. TCRdb ran MiXCR on the 5' RACE reads and lists one entry per CDR3 protein. The data show about 830,000 distinct CDR3 sequences, with approximately 65% seen just once and about a quarter held by the top ten. Germline CDR1 and CDR2: SQVTM and ANQGSEA. This CDR3 is 11 amino acids long. The V end was cut by 6 bases, the J end by 9 bases, with 15 bases between. Concerning this clonotype: The antigen remains unidentified.

This receptor was identified in a man aged 30 to 45 in good health. This chain links TRBV29-1 with TRBJ2-7, with no clear D. Sequencing used blood. The DNA of the CDR3 is TGCAGCGTCGGATATACAGACGGGCAGTACTTC. Translation: CSVGYTDGQYF.